Below are 4 T cell receptor beta chains sequenced from a single sample in a study of cytomegalovirus exposure and HLA in healthy donors (TCRdb year 2017). Library preparation used the immunoSEQ multiplex PCR assay. TCRdb limited this immuneACCESS table to in-frame rearrangements with V and J called. A share of clones is missing; checked studies link under half to unresolved V genes, and the rest is unexplained. This sample holds roughly 250,000 clones; approximately 83% were observed only once. Of the sample, 0.95% to 1.5% falls within the top ten clones. The sample consisted of PBMCs. These receptors came from a woman aged 30 to 39 in good health and CMV-seropositive.

The chain employs TRBV27 and TRBJ1-2, with D unresolved. Germline loops: CDR1 MNHEY, CDR2 SMNVEV (reference sequence). CDR3 length: 16 amino acids. Trimming left V 7 bases short and J 8 bases short, with 26 bases between. CDR3 bases: TGTGCCAGCACCCAAAACGCGGGAGTTCAGTTTGGAGGCTACACCTTC. This translates into CASTQNAGVQFGGYTF.

This chain connects TRBV6-5 to TRBJ2-1; 9 bases agree with TRBD2. V shed 6 bases, J shed 10 bases, and the junction held 13 bases outside the gene matches. There are 15 residues in the CDR3. CDR1 is MNHEY, CDR2 SVGAGI, per germline. In nucleotides, the CDR3 is TGTGCCAGCAGAGGGGGGACTAGCCCGAGGGGCGAGCAGTTCTTC. This translates into CASRGGTSPRGEQFF.

The chain joins TRBV9 to TRBJ2-7; D unresolved. The V gene lost 0 bases and the J gene lost 2 bases, with 12 bases spanning the gap. The germline V gene has CDR1 SGDLS and CDR2 YYNGEE. The CDR3 is made up of 15 amino acids. This CDR3 is CASSVGAAVPYEQYF. CDR3 nucleotides: TGTGCCAGCAGCGTAGGGGCAGCCGTACCCTACGAGCAGTACTTC.

The chain uses TRBV18 and TRBJ2-7; maybe TRBD2 (6 bases). Germline values: CDR1 KGHSH, CDR2 LQKENI. The CDR3 is made up of 12 amino acids. V was trimmed by 4 bases and J by 6 bases, leaving 10 bases between them. The chain's CDR3 is CASSHGGSEQYF. The CDR3, as DNA: TGTGCCAGCTCACACGGGGGTAGCGAGCAGTACTTC. Full variable domain (outside the CDR3, taken from reference TRBV18 and TRBJ2-7): NAGVMQNPRHLVRRRGQEARLRCSPMKGHSHVYWYRQLPEEGLKFMVYLQKENIIDESGMPKERFSAEFPKEGPSILRIQQVVRGDSAAYFCASSHGGSEQYFGPGTRLTVT.